This T cell receptor beta chain was found in a study of blood T cell repertoires in COVID-19. As for the study in general: Samples of COVID-19 (acute and convalescent) were obtained from the United States, Italy and Spain. From T cells, B-cell-depleted T cells, or PBMCs came the material, which was cDNA or gDNA.

The count of this clone is one. CDR1 is SQVTM, CDR2 ANQGSEA, per germline. CDR3 length equals 11 residues. The V and J ends lost 7 bases and 10 bases respectively, with 15 bases between them. In the original analysis: Reference gene primer amplification gave estimated nucleated cell counts. Repertoires were generated with immunoSEQ multiplex PCR, while TCRdb's copy carries only in-frame clones and drops some. Clone size and V and J calls were adopted from that table, with D and trimming inferred from the DNA. Of 200,000 or so clones listed, approximately 85% are singletons. This receptor was obtained from a human donor with active or convalescent COVID-19. The donor label of this sample is uncertain. This rearrangement joins TRBV29-1 to TRBJ2-3, with unresolved D. The sample comprised peripheral blood. The CDR3 spells CSGLVESSQYF. The CDR3 bases are TGCAGCGGGCTAGTCGAGTCCTCGCAGTATTTT.